The clone carrying this T cell receptor beta chain was seen a handful of times. The antigen is not known. Each CDR3 protein is one row after TCRdb ran MiXCR on the reads. The table includes about 500,000 distinct CDR3 sequences, around a third detected once. This CDR3 contains 14 residues. Trimming removed 3 bases from V and 3 bases from J, with 10 bases in between. Germline-derived CDR1 and CDR2 are SGHTA and FQGNSA. The sample is drawn from a study of T cell repertoires in cytomegalovirus infection. This receptor was taken from a human donor in good health (CMV status not recorded). Some clones in this sample may be carry-over from other donors' samples. The chain uses TRBV7-2 and TRBJ2-3; no clear D. Specimen: cultured PBMCs, collected from culture after CMV antigen stimulation. CDR3 in amino acids: CASSFFKKTDTQYF. The CDR3 DNA is TGTGCCAGCAGCTTCTTTAAGAAAACAGATACGCAGTATTTT.